The 7 T cell receptor beta chains below come from one sample, sequenced in a study of early T cells in non-severe SARS-CoV-2 infection (dated by TCRdb to the early 2020s). Library preparation used 5' RACE. The instrument was a NextSeq 500. TCRdb redid the processing of the public reads, applying fastp at Q25 and MiXCR, and retained in-frame beta chains. Every CDR3 protein is listed once, alongside the most common genes and DNA of its rows. Within this sample are 95,000 to 110,000 distinct CDR3 sequences, with over 8.5% of them counted one time only. The top ten clones comprise 6.5% to 8% of the sample. The material sequenced was whole blood. These receptors all come from an adult who was a healthcare worker with PCR-confirmed SARS-CoV-2 infection or an uninfected control (not recorded which).

This clonotype was counted many times. V is TRBV20-1 and J is TRBJ2-1; TRBD2 matches at 9 bases. Germline V gene lookup returns CDR1 DFQATT and CDR2 SNEGSKA (reference sequence). With V trimmed by 1 base and J by 8 bases, 9 bases remained unmatched. The CDR3 runs 15 residues. This CDR3 reads CSARVPSGISHEQFF. In DNA, the CDR3 is TGCAGTGCTAGAGTTCCTAGCGGGATCTCCCATGAGCAGTTCTTC.

This clonotype was recorded a few times. This sequence joins TRBV20-1 and TRBJ2-1; TRBD2 agrees at 8 bases. CDR3 length: 14 residues. Germline V CDR1 and CDR2: DFQATT, SNEGSKA (reference sequence). V shed 2 bases, J shed 7 bases, and the junction held 7 bases outside the gene matches. The CDR3 region is CSARQLAGRNEQFF. The CDR3 coding sequence is TGCAGTGCTAGACAGCTAGCGGGCCGGAATGAGCAGTTCTTC.

The rearrangement links TRBV28 to TRBJ2-1; D is unclear. There are 10 residues in the CDR3. V was cut by 8 bases and J by 16 bases, with 15 bases left in between. Germline V gene data show CDR1 as MDHEN and CDR2 as SYDVKM. The CDR3 loop is CASGRPGFFF. The CDR3 region has the DNA TGTGCCAGCGGTAGGCCGGGTTTTTTCTTC.

In its sample, this clonotype was seen many times. The chain has TRBV7-2 and TRBJ2-3; D may be TRBD2 (6 bases). Germline CDR1 SGHTA, CDR2 FQGNSA. V lost 5 bases and J lost 0, with 12 bases in between. The CDR3 covers 15 residues. The chain's CDR3 is CASSRQSGSTDTQYF. As DNA, the CDR3 is TGTGCCAGCAGCCGCCAGAGCGGGAGCACAGATACGCAGTATTTT.

The V call is TRBV20-1, the J call TRBJ2-5; D gene uncertain. Germline CDR1 and CDR2: DFQATT and SNEGSKA (reference sequence). Trimming pared 7 bases from V and 4 bases from J, leaving 16 bases between. The CDR3 has 13 amino acids. The CDR3 DNA is TGCAGTGGAGGCATCAGCATCCCAGAGACCCAGTACTTC. Translating gives CSGGISIPETQYF.

The chain recombines TRBV9 with TRBJ2-1; D call uncertain. This CDR3 has 13 amino acids. The germline V and J ends were trimmed by 4 bases and 10 bases, with 15 bases remaining between them. Germline V gives CDR1 SGDLS, CDR2 YYNGEE. Here the CDR3 reads CASSSLGWGEQFF. Here the CDR3 DNA reads TGTGCCAGCAGCTCCCTCGGTTGGGGAGAGCAGTTCTTC.

This clonotype was counted between two and nine times. V is TRBV25-1 and J is TRBJ2-1; 11 bases are shared with TRBD2. The V segment lost 3 bases and the J segment 6 bases; nucleotides outside the gene matches: 4. The CDR3 totals 15 residues. The germline gives CDR1 MGHDK, CDR2 SYGVNS. DNA for the CDR3: TGTGCCAGCAGTGAGACGGGACTAGCGGCCAATGAGCAGTTCTTC. Translation: CASSETGLAANEQFF.